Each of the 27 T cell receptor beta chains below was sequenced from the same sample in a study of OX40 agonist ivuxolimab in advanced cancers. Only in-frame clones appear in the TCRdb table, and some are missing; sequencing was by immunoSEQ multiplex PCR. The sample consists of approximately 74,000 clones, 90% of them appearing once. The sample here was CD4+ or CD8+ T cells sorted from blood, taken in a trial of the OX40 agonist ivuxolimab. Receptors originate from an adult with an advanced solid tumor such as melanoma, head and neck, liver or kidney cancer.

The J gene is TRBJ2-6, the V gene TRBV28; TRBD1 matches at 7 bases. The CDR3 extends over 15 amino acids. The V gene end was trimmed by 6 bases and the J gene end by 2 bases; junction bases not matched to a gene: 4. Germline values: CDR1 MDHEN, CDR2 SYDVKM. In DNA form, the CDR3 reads TGTGCCAGCAGACCTACAGGGGCTGGGGCCAACGTCCTGACTTTC. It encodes CASRPTGAGANVLTF.

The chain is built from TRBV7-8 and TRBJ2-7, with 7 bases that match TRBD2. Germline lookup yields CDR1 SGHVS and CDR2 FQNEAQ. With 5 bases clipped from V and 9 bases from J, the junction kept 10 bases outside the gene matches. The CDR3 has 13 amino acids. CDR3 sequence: CASSAGALLGQYF. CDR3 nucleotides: TGTGCCAGCAGCGCGGGAGCCCTCCTAGGGCAGTACTTC.

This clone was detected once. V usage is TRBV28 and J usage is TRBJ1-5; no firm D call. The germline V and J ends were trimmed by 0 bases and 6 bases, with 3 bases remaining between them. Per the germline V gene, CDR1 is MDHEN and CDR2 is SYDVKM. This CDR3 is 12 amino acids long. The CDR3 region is CASSLWSQPQHF. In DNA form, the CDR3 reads TGTGCCAGCAGTTTATGGAGTCAGCCCCAGCATTTT.

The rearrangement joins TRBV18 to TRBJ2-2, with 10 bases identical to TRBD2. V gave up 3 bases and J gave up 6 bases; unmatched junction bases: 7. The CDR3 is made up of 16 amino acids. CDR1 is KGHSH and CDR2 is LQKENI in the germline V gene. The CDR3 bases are TGTGCCAGCTCACCCAGCGGGAGGGCTCTATCCGGGGAGCTGTTTTTT. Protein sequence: CASSPSGRALSGELFF. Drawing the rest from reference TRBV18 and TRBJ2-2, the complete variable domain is NAGVMQNPRHLVRRRGQEARLRCSPMKGHSHVYWYRQLPEEGLKFMVYLQKENIIDESGMPKERFSAEFPKEGPSILRIQQVVRGDSAAYFCASSPSGRALSGELFFGEGSRLTVL.

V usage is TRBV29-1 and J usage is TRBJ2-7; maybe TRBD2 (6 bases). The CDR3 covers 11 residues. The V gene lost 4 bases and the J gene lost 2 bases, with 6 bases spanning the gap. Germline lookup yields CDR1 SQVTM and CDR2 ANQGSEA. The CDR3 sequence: CSVGGAYEQYF. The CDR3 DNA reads TGCAGCGTTGGGGGGGCCTACGAGCAGTACTTC.

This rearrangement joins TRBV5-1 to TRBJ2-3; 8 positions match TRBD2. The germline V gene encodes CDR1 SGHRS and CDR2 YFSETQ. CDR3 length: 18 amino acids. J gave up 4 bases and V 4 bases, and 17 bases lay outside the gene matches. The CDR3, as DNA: TGCGCCAGCAGCACTCAGGGTCGCGCGGGAGGTCGGCCAGATACGCAGTATTTT. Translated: CASSTQGRAGGRPDTQYF. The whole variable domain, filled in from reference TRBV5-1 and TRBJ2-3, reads KAGVTQTPRYLIKTRGQQVTLSCSPISGHRSVSWYQQTPGQGLQFLFEYFSETQRNKGNFPGRFSGRQFSNSRSEMNVSTLELGDSALYLCASSTQGRAGGRPDTQYFGPGTRLTVL.

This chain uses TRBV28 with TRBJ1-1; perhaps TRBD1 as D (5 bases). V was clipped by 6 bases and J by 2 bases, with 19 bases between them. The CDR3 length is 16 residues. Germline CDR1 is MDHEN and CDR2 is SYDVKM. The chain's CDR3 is CASSRDPFWGNTEAFF. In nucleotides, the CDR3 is TGTGCCAGCAGCCGGGACCCCTTTTGGGGTAACACTGAAGCTTTCTTT.

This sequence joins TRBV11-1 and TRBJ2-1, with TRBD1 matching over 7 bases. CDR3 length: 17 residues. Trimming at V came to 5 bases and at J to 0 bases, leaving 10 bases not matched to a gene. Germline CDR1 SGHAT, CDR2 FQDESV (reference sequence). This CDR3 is CASSTRQGWGSYNEQFF. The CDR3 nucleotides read TGTGCCAGCAGCACGAGACAGGGATGGGGCTCCTACAATGAGCAGTTCTTC.

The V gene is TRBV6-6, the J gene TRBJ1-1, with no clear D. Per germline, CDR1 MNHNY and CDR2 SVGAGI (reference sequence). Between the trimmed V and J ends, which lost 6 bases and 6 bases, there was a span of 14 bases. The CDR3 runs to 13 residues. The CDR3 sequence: CASSDGPIPEAFF. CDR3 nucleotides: TGTGCCAGCAGCGACGGTCCGATCCCTGAAGCTTTCTTT.

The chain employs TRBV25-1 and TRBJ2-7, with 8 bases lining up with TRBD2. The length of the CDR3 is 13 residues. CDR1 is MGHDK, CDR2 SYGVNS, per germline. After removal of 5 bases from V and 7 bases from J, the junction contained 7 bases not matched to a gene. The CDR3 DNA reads TGTGCCAGCAGTTTGGCGGCGGGAGGTGAGCAGTACTTC. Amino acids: CASSLAAGGEQYF.

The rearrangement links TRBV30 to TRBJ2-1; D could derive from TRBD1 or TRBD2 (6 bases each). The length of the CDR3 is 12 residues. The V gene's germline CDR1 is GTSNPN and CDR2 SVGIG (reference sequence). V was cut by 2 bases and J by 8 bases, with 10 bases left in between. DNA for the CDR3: TGTGCCTGGAGTCGGAGGGGGGATGAGCAGTTCTTC. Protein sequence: CAWSRRGDEQFF.

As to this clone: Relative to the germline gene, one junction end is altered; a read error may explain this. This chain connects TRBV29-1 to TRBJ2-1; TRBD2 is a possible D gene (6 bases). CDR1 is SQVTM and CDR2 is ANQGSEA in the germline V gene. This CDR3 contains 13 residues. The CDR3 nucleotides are TGCAGCGTTGAAGGGAGTGTGCTAGCGCCTAGGATCTTC. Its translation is CSVEGSVLAPRIF.

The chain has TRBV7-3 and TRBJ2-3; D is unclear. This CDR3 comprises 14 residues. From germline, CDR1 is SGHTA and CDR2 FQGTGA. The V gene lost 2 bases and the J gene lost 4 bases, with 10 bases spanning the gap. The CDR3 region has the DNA TGTGCCAGCAGCTTATCGCTAGGAGCAGATACGCAGTATTTT. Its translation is CASSLSLGADTQYF.

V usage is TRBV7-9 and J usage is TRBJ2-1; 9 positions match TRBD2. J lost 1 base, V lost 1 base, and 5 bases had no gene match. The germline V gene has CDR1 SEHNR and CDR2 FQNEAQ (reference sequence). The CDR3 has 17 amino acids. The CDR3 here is CASSLVLGLASYNEQFF. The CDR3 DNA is TGTGCCAGCAGCTTAGTACTCGGACTAGCGTCCTACAATGAGCAGTTCTTC.

CDR3: CASRTGGGEETQYF. Written as DNA, the CDR3 is TGCGCCAGCCGGACAGGGGGCGGTGAGGAGACCCAGTACTTC. The chain combines TRBV5-1 with TRBJ2-5; TRBD1 aligns across 11 bases. With V trimmed by 7 bases and J by 5 bases, 7 bases remained unmatched. Germline lookup yields CDR1 SGHRS and CDR2 YFSETQ. The CDR3 is 14 amino acids.

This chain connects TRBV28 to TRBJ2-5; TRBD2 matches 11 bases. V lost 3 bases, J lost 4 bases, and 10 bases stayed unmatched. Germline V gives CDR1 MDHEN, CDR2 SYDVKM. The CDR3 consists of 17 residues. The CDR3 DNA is TGTGCCAGCAGTTTGCTAGCGGGAGGATGGTCGGCAGAGACCCAGTACTTC. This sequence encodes CASSLLAGGWSAETQYF.

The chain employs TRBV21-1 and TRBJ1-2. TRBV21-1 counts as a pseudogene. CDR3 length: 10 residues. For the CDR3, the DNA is TGTGCCATCTCTAACCCGCGCTACACCTTC. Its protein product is CAISNPRYTF.

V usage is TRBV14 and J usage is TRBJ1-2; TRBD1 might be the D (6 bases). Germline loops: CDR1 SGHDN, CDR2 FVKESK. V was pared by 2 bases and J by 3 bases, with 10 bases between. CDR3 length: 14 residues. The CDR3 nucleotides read TGTGCCAGCAGCCAAAGAAGGGGGGACTATGGCTACACCTTC. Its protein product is CASSQRRGDYGYTF.

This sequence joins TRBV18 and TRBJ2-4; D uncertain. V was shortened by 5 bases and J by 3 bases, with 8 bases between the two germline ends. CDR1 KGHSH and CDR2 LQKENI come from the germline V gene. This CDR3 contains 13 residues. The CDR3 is CASSGMGKNIQYF. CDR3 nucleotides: TGTGCCAGCTCAGGTATGGGCAAAAACATTCAGTACTTC.

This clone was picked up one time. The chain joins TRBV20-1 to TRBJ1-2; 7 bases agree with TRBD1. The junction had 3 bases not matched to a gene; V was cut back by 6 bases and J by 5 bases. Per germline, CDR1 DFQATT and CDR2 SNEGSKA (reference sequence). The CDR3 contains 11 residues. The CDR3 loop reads CSAPTGYGYTF. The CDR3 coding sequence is TGCAGTGCCCCGACAGGGTATGGCTACACCTTC.

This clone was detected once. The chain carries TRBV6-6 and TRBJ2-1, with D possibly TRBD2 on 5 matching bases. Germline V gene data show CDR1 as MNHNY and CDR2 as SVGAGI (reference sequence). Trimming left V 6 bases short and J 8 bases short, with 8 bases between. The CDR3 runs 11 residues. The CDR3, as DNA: TGTGCCAGCAGACAGAGGGATGAGCAGTTCTTC. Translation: CASRQRDEQFF.

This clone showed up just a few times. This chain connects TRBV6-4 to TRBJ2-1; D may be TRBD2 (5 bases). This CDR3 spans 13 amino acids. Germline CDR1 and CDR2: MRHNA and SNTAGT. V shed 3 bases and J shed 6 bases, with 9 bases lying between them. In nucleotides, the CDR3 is TGTGCCAGCAGTGAAACCCTAGCCAATGAGCAGTTCTTC. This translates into CASSETLANEQFF.

The CDR3 DNA follows: TGCGCCAGCAGTGCGACAGGCGGCGAGCAGTACTTC. This codes for CASSATGGEQYF. The chain couples TRBV10-1 to TRBJ2-7; the D gene is possibly TRBD1 (6 bases). The CDR3 loop spans 12 amino acids. Trimming cost V 4 bases and J 6 bases, with 10 bases left between them. Germline assignment: CDR1 WNHNN and CDR2 SYGVQD (reference sequence).

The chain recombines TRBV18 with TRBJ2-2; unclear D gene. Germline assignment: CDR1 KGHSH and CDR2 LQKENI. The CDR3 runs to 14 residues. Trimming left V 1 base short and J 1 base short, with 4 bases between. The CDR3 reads CASSPRGNTGELFF. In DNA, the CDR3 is TGTGCCAGCTCACCACGGGGGAACACCGGGGAGCTGTTTTTT.

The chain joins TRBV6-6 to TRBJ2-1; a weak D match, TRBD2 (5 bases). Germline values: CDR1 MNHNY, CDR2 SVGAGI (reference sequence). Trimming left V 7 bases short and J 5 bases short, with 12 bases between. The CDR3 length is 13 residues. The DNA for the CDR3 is TGTGCCAGCAAGCTCAGCGGTGACAATGAGCAGTTCTTC. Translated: CASKLSGDNEQFF.

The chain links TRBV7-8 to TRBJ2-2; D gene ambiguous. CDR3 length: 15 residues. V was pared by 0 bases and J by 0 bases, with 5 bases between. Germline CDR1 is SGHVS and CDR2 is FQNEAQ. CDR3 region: CASSLAATNTGELFF. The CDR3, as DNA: TGTGCCAGCAGCTTAGCGGCAACGAACACCGGGGAGCTGTTTTTT.

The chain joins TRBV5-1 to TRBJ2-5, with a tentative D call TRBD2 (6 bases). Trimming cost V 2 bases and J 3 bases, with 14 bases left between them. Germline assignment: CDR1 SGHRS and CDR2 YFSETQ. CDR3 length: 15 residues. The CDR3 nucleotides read TGCGCCAGCAGCTTTAGCGGAACCGTCGAAGAGACCCAGTACTTC. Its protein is CASSFSGTVEETQYF.